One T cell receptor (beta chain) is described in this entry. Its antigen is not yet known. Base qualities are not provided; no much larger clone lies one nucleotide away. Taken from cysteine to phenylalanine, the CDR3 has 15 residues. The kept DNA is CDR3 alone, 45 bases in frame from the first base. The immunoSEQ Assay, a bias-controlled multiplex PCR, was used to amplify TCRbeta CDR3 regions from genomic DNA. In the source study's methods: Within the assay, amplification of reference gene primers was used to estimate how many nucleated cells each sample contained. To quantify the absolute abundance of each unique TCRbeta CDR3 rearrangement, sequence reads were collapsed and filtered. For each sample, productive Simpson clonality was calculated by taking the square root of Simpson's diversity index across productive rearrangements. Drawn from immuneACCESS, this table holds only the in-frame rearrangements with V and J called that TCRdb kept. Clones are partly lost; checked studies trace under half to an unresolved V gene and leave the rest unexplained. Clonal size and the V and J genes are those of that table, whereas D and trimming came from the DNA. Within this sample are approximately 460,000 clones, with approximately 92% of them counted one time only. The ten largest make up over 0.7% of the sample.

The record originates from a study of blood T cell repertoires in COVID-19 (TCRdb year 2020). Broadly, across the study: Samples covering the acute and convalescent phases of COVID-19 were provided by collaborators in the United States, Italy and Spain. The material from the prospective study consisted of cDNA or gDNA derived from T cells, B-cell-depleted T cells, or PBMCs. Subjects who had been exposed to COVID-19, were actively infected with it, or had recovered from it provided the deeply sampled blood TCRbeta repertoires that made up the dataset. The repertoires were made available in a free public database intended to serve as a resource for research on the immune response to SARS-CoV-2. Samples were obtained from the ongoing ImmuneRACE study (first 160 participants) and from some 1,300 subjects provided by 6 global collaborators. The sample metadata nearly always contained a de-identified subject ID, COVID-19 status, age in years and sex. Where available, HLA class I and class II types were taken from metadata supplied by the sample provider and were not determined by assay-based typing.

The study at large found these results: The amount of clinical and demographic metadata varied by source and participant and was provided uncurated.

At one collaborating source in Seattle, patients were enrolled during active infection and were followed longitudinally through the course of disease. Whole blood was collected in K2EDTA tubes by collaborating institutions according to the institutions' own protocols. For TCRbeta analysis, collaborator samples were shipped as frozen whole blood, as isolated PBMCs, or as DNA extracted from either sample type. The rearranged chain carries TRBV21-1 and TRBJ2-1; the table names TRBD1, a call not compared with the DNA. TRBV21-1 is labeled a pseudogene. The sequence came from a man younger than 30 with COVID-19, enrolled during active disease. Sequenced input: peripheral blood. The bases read TGTGCCAGCAGCAAAGTTTGGCAGGGGCGCGATGAGCAGTTCTTC. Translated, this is CASSKVWQGRDEQFF.